This is a list of T cell receptor beta chains from one sample in a study of human T cells and chemical hapten exposure. TCRdb recomputed calls from the RACE reads with MiXCR, one row per CDR3 protein. Of about 180,000 distinct CDR3 sequences detected, 30% appear once; the ten largest clones hold less than 3.5%. The sequencing here drew on whole blood, taken in connection with sensitization to the hapten diphenylcyclopropenone (DPC). The receptors come from a woman aged 25 to 39 with alopecia areata. Some clones in this sample may be carry-over from other donors' samples. CDR3s include the opening cysteine and the closing phenylalanine or tryptophan. A D gene is named only where the DNA matches it firmly. Clone size is not always given. Where it is, it says once, few, many or a class for expanded clones.

v_call,clone_size,j_call,d_call,cdr3_nt,cdr3_aa
TRBV7-2,many,TRBJ1-1,NA,TGTGCCAGCAGCTTAGGGACAGTGAACACTGAAGCTTTCTTT,CASSLGTVNTEAFF
TRBV7-9,NA,TRBJ1-4,TRBD1,TGTGCCAGCAGCTTAGGGACAGGGGGTGAAAAACTGTTTTTT,CASSLGTGGEKLFF
TRBV20-1,NA,TRBJ1-2,NA,TGCAGTGCTAGAGATCCCCCTGGCTACACCTTC,CSARDPPGYTF
TRBV27,NA,TRBJ1-5,NA,TGTGCCAGCAGCCCCACCAGGGACACGGCTCAGCCCCAGCATTTT,CASSPTRDTAQPQHF
TRBV11-2,NA,TRBJ2-4,NA,TGTGCCAGCAGCGCCCAAAGGAACATTCAGTACTTC,CASSAQRNIQYF
TRBV5-1,NA,TRBJ2-3,TRBD2,TGCGCCAGCAGCCCCAGCGGGGTTAGCACAGATACGCAGTATTTT,CASSPSGVSTDTQYF
TRBV7-8,NA,TRBJ2-5,TRBD2,TGTGCCAGCAGCTTAGTTTTAGCGGGGGGACCTTCGACCCAGTACTTC,CASSLVLAGGPSTQYF
TRBV2,NA,TRBJ2-7,TRBD1,TGTGCCAGCAGTGAATGGGGACAGACAACCTACGAGCAGTACTTC,CASSEWGQTTYEQYF
TRBV18,NA,TRBJ1-4,NA,TGTGCCAGCTCACCGCCCGGGGCCAATGAAAAACTGTTTTTT,CASSPPGANEKLFF
TRBV5-1,NA,TRBJ1-1,NA,TGCGCCAGCAGCCAGGGCGCTGAAGCTTTCTTT,CASSQGAEAFF
TRBV20-1,NA,TRBJ2-3,NA,TGCAGTGCTACTATCCGGGACTGGAGCACAGATACGCAGTATTTT,CSATIRDWSTDTQYF
TRBV12-3/TRBV12-4,few,TRBJ1-5,NA,TGTGCCAGCAGAGAATCCGGGGGTGGCAATCAGCCCCAGCATTTT,CASRESGGGNQPQHF